What follows are 4 T cell receptor beta chains derived from one specimen sequenced in a study of CD8 T cells in ankylosing spondylitis. A single record per CDR3 protein comes from TCRdb applying MiXCR to the 5' RACE reads. The data show 150,000 to 200,000 distinct CDR3 sequences, over 15% seen once. The specimen was blood, either unsorted or a sorted T cell fraction (not recorded which). These receptors originate from a male donor between 5 and 35 years old with ankylosing spondylitis or in good health (not recorded which).

The DNA for the CDR3 is TGCAGCGTTGACGGACTAGATACGCAGTATTTT. This gives the protein CSVDGLDTQYF. This chain links TRBV29-1 with TRBJ2-3; D is possibly TRBD2 (5 bases). Trimming shortened V by 3 bases and J by 5 bases, and 6 bases separated the two germline ends. Germline CDR1 and CDR2: SQVTM and ANQGSEA. This CDR3 has 11 amino acids.

V is TRBV11-3 and J is TRBJ2-1, with 9 positions matching TRBD1. This CDR3 is built from 21 residues. Looked up from germline, CDR1 is SGHNT and CDR2 is YENEEA. J lost 0 bases, V lost 3 bases, and 18 bases had no gene match. As DNA, the CDR3 is TGTGCCAGCAGCTTGTTTAGGGACAGGGTCGTAGCCGACGGCTCCTACAATGAGCAGTTCTTC. Its translation is CASSLFRDRVVADGSYNEQFF.

This clonotype was recorded at least ten times. V and J are TRBV6-6 and TRBJ1-1, with 7 bases identical to TRBD1. V dropped 4 bases and J dropped 10; count of bases not matched to a gene: 0. This CDR3 has 10 amino acids. Looked up from germline, CDR1 is MNHNY and CDR2 is SVGAGI (reference sequence). DNA of the CDR3: TGTGCCAGCAGTTCAGGGGGAGCTTTCTTT. Its translation: CASSSGGAFF.

The chain joins TRBV20-1 to TRBJ2-1; TRBD2 matches 7 bases. The CDR3 has 15 amino acids. Germline V lookup: CDR1 DFQATT, CDR2 SNEGSKA (reference sequence). V lost 0 bases, J lost 5 bases, and 7 bases stayed unmatched. The CDR3 region has the DNA TGCAGTGCTAGAGAGGTCAGCGGGGCAAACAATGAGCAGTTCTTC. Its translation: CSAREVSGANNEQFF.